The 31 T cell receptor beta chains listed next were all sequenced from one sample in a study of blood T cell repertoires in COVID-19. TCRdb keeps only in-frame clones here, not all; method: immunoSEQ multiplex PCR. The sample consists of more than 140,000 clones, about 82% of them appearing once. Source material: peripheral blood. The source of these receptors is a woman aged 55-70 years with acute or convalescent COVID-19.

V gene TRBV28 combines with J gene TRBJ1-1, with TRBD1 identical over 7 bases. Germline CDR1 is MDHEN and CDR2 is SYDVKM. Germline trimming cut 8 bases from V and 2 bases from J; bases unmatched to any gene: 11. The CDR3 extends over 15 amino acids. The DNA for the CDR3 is TGTGCCAGCGGATTACCCAGGGGGATAAACACTGAAGCTTTCTTT. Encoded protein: CASGLPRGINTEAFF.

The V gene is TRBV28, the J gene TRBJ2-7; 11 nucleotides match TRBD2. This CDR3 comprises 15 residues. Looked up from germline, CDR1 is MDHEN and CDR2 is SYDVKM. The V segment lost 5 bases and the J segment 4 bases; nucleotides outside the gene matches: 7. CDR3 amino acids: CASSVYSGGVYEQYF. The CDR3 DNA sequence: TGTGCCAGCAGTGTGTATAGCGGGGGGGTATACGAGCAGTACTTC.

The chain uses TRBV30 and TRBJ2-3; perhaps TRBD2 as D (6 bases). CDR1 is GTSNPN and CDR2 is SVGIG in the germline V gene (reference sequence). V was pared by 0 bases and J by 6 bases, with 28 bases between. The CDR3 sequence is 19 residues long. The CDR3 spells CAWSVWMSDRDSTGDTQYF. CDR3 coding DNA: TGTGCCTGGAGTGTATGGATGTCAGACCGGGACTCCACCGGCGATACGCAGTATTTT.

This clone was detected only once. The CDR3 region is CASSGLAEPTDTQYF. CDR3 DNA sequence: TGTGCCAGCAGCGGACTAGCGGAACCCACAGATACGCAGTATTTT. This chain uses TRBV28 with TRBJ2-3, with 10 bases that match TRBD2. V gave up 6 bases and J gave up 2 bases; unmatched junction bases: 5. CDR3 length equals 15 residues. Germline CDR1 MDHEN, CDR2 SYDVKM.

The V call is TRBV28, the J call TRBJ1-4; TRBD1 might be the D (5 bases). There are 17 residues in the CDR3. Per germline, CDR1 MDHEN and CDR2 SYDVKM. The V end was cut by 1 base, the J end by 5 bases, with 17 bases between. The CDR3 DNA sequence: TGTGCCAGCAGTTTATCCGCCAGGGTCATTTTGAATGAAAAACTGTTTTTT. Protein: CASSLSARVILNEKLFF.

CDR3 DNA sequence: TGTGCCAGCAGCTTAGAGGGCGGGGGATTGGGCTATGGCTACACCTTC. Its protein is CASSLEGGGLGYGYTF. The chain employs TRBV11-2 and TRBJ1-2; D is possibly TRBD1 (5 bases). CDR3 size: 16 residues. Trimming pared 0 bases from V and 4 bases from J, leaving 15 bases between. CDR1 SGHAT and CDR2 FQNNGV come from the germline V gene. The full variable domain, rest sourced from reference TRBV11-2 and TRBJ1-2, is EAGVAQSPRYKIIEKRQSVAFWCNPISGHATLYWYQQILGQGPKLLIQFQNNGVVDDSQLPKDRFSAERLKGVDSTLKIQPAKLEDSAVYLCASSLEGGGLGYGYTFGSGTRLTVV.

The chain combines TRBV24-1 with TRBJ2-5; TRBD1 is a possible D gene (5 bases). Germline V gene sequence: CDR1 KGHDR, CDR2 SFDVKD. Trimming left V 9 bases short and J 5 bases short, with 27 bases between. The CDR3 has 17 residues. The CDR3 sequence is CATSDPLGQGSFETQYF. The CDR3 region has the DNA TGTGCCACCTCAGATCCCCTGGGGCAGGGATCCTTCGAGACCCAGTACTTC.

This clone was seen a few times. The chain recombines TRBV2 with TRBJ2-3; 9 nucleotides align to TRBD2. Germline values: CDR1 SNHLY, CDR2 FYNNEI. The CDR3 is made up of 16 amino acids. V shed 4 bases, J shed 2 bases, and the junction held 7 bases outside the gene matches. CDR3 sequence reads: CASSGGLAGYTDTQYF. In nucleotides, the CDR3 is TGTGCCAGCAGTGGGGGTCTAGCGGGGTACACAGATACGCAGTATTTT.

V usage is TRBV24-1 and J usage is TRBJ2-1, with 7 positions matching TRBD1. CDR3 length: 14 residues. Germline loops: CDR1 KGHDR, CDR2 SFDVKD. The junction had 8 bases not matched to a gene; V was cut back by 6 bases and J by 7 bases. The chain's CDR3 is CATSLRGPGNEQFF. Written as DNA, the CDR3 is TGTGCCACCAGTCTGAGGGGGCCGGGGAATGAGCAGTTCTTC.

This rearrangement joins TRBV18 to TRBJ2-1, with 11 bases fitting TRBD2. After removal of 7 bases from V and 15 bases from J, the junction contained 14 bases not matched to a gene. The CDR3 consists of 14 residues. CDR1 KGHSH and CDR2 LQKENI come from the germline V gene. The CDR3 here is CASFLLAGDPKTFF. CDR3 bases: TGTGCCAGCTTTCTACTAGCGGGGGACCCAAAAACGTTCTTC.

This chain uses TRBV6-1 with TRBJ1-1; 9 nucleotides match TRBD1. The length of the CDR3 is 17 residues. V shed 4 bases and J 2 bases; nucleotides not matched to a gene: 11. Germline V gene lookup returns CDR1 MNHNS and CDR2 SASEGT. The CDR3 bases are TGTGCCAGCAGTGTACCTCCCCGGACAGGGGCTAACACTGAAGCTTTCTTT. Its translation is CASSVPPRTGANTEAFF.

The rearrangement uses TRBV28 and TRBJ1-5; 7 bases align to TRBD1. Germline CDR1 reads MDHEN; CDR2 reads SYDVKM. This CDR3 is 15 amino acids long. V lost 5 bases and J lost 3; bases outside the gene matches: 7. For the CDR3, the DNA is TGTGCCAGCAGTAGGACAGGACCTCTCAATCAGCCCCAGCATTTT. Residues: CASSRTGPLNQPQHF.

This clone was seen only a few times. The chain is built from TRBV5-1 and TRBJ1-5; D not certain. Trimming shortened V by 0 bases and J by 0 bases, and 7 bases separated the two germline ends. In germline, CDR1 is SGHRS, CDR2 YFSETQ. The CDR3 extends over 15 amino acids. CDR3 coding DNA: TGCGCCAGCAGCTTGGGGCAGTATAGCAATCAGCCCCAGCATTTT. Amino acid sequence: CASSLGQYSNQPQHF.

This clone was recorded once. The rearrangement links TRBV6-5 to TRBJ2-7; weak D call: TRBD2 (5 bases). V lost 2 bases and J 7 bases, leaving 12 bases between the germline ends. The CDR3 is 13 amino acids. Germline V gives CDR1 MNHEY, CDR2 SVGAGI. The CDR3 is CASSYRGVKEQYF. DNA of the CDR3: TGTGCCAGCAGTTACCGGGGTGTAAAAGAGCAGTACTTC.

The CDR3 DNA is TGTGCCAGCAGCTTAGCACAGGGGGATGAGCAGTACTTC. This codes for CASSLAQGDEQYF. The chain has TRBV13 and TRBJ2-7, with 8 bases fitting TRBD1. CDR3 size: 13 residues. V dropped 1 base and J dropped 7; count of bases not matched to a gene: 3. The germline CDR1 and CDR2 sequences are PRHDT and FYEKMQ (reference sequence).

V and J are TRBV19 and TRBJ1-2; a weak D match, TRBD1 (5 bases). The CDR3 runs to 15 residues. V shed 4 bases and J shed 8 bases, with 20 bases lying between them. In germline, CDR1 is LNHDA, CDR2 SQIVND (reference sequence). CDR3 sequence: CASSKTEGGVYGYTF. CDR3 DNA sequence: TGTGCCAGTAGTAAGACAGAAGGCGGGGTATACGGCTACACCTTC. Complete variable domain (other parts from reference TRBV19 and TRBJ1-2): DGGITQSPKYLFRKEGQNVTLSCEQNLNHDAMYWYRQDPGQGLRLIYYSQIVNDFQKGDIAEGYSVSREKKESFPLTVTSAQKNPTAFYLCASSKTEGGVYGYTFGSGTRLTVV.

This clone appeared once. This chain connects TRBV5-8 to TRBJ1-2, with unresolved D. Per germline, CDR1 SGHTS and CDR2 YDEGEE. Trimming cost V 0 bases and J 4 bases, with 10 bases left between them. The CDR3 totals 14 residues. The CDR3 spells CASSLARGSYGYTF. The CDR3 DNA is TGTGCCAGCAGCTTGGCTCGGGGAAGCTATGGCTACACCTTC.

As DNA, the CDR3 is TGTGCCAGCAGCGTAGCGGGGGGACACCAGATGGAGAACACTGAAGCTTTCTTT. This gives the protein CASSVAGGHQMENTEAFF. The chain uses TRBV9 and TRBJ1-1; TRBD1 might be the D (6 bases). Germline lookup yields CDR1 SGDLS and CDR2 YYNGEE. The CDR3 runs 18 residues. V was cut by 0 bases and J by 1 base, with 19 bases left in between.

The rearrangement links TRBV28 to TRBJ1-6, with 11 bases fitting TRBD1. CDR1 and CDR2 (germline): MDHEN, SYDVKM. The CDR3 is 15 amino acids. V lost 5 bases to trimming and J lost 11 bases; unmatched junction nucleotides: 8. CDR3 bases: TGTGCCAGCAGTCCACCCGGGACAGGGGGTACACCCCTCCACTTT. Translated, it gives CASSPPGTGGTPLHF.

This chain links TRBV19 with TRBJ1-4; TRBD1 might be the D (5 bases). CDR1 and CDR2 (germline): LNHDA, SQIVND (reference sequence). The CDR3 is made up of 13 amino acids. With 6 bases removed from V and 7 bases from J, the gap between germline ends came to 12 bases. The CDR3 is CASRRQGVEKLFF. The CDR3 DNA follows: TGTGCCAGTAGGCGGCAGGGCGTTGAAAAACTGTTTTTT.

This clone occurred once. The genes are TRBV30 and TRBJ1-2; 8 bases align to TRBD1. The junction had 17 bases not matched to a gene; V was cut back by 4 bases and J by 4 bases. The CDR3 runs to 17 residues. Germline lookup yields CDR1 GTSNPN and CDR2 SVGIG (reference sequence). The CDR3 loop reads CAWMGLAHRGISYGYTF. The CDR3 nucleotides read TGTGCCTGGATGGGATTGGCCCACAGGGGGATCTCCTATGGCTACACCTTC.

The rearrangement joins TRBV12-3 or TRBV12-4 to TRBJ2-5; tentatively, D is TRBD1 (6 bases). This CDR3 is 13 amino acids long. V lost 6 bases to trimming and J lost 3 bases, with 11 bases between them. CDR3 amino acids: CASSRTEKETQYF. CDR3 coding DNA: TGTGCCAGCAGCCGGACAGAAAAAGAGACCCAGTACTTC.

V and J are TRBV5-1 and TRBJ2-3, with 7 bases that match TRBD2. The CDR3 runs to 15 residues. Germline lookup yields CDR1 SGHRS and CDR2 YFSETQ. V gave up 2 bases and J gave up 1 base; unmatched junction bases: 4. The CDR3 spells CASSFVGRGTDTQYF. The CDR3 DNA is TGCGCCAGCAGCTTCGTAGGGAGGGGCACAGATACGCAGTATTTT.

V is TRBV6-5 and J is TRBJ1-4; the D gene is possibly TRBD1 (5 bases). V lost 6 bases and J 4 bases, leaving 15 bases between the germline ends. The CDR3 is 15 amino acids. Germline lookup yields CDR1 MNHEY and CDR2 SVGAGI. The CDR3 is CASSPTGGINEKLFF. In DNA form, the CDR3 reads TGTGCCAGCAGCCCGACGGGGGGAATTAATGAAAAACTGTTTTTT.

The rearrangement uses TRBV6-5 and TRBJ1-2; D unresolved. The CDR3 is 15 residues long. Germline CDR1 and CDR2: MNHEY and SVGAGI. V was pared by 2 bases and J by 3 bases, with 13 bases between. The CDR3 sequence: CASSYRRGNYYGYTF. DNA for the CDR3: TGTGCCAGCAGTTACCGCCGAGGGAACTACTATGGCTACACCTTC.

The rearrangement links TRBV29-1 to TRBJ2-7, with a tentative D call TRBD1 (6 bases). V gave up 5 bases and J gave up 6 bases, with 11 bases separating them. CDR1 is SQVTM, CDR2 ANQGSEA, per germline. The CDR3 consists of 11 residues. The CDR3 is CSVLQGFEQYF. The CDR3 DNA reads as TGCAGCGTTCTACAGGGTTTCGAGCAGTACTTC.

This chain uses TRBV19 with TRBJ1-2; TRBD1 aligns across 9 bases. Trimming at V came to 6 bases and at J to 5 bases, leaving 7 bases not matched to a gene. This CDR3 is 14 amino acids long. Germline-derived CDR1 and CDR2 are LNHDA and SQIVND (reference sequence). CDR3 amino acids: CASSPGQGTYGYTF. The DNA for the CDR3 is TGTGCCAGTAGCCCAGGACAGGGGACTTATGGCTACACCTTC.

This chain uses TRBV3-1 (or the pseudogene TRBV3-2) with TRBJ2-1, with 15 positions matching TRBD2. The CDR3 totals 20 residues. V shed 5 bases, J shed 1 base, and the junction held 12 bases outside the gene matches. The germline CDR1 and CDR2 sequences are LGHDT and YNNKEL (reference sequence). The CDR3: CASSSPPGLAGGRSYNEQFF. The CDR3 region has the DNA TGTGCCAGCAGCTCACCTCCGGGACTAGCGGGGGGTAGGTCCTACAATGAGCAGTTCTTC.

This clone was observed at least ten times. The CDR3 nucleotides read TGTGCCAGCAGACTGGACAGGATGAACACTGAAGCTTTCTTT. Protein product: CASRLDRMNTEAFF. This rearrangement joins TRBV6-4 to TRBJ1-1; the match to TRBD1 covers 7 bases. The CDR3 consists of 14 residues. Germline V gene lookup returns CDR1 MRHNA and CDR2 SNTAGT. Trimming took 6 bases from V and 0 from J; bases not matched to a gene: 4.

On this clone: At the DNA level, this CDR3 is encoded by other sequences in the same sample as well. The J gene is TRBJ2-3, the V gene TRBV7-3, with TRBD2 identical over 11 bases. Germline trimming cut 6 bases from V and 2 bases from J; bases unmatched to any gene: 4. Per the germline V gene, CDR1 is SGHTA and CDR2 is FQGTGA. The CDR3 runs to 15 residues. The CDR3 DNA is TGTGCCAGCAGTCTAGCGGGGGGTTCCACAGATACGCAGTATTTT. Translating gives CASSLAGGSTDTQYF.

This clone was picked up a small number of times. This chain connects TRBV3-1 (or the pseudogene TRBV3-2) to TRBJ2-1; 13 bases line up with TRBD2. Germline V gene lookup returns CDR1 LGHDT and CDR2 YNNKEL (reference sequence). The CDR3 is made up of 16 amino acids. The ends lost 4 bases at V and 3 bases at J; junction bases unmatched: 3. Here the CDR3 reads CASSPWTSGGYNEQFF. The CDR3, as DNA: TGTGCCAGCAGCCCCTGGACTAGCGGGGGCTACAATGAGCAGTTCTTC.